This note documents a single T cell receptor (beta chain) sequence. The record originates from a study of control samples from healthy donors and cancer patients. Clones were sequenced by immunoSEQ multiplex PCR, and TCRdb holds only the in-frame ones, with some missing. The sample comprises more than 95,000 clones, almost 95% of which are singletons, and over 0.5% rests with the top ten. The V gene's germline CDR1 is LGHNA and CDR2 YSLEER. J was trimmed by 5 bases and V by 1 base; bases with no gene match: 11. The CDR3 sequence is 16 residues long. The specimen sequenced was PBMCs. This receptor was taken from a man older than 75 with head and neck cancer. V usage is TRBV4-3 and J usage is TRBJ2-7; TRBD2 agrees at 7 bases. The CDR3: CASSQVPPGGSNEQYF. DNA for the CDR3: TGCGCCAGCAGCCAAGTGCCCCCGGGCGGGAGCAACGAGCAGTACTTC.